What follows is one T cell receptor beta chain and its context. The sample belongs to a study of blood T cell repertoires in COVID-19. In the study overall: Sources were T cells, B-cell-depleted T cells, or PBMCs; the material itself was cDNA or gDNA.

This CDR3 is built from 16 residues. In germline, CDR1 is SGDLS, CDR2 YYNGEE. V was pared by 0 bases and J by 4 bases, with 14 bases between. Measured with immunoSEQ multiplex PCR; TCRdb has only the in-frame clones, and not every one. The sample has more than 300,000 clones; more than 75% are singletons. Participants' reported clinical history set cohort assignment. The chain has TRBV9 and TRBJ2-1; D possibly corresponds to TRBD1 (5 bases). The receptor's source is a woman under 30 who had recovered from COVID-19. Input material: PBMCs or T cells enriched from blood (not recorded which). The CDR3 sequence is CASSVGPGPIYNEQFF. In nucleotides, the CDR3 is TGTGCCAGCAGCGTAGGCCCAGGGCCTATTTACAATGAGCAGTTCTTC.